A single TCR beta chain is shown here with its context. Its cognate antigen is unknown. The data derive from a study of cytomegalovirus exposure and HLA in healthy donors. General study points: A prior analysis recorded that most TCR beta V segments were productive about 87% or about 30% of the time. A highly shared variant cluster was judged a likely technical artifact. Specificity of three CMV-associated chains for CMV antigens was verified in vitro. Cytomegalovirus status was reportedly diagnosed by the classifier with high specificity and sensitivity.

60 Vbeta and 13 Jbeta primers were used in PCR. Data came from immunoSEQ multiplex PCR; TCRdb stores just in-frame clones and leaves some out. This sample carries about 230,000 clones, 78% of them seen once, and the ten largest clones take approximately 0.47%. This CDR3 is built from 14 residues. Germline trimming cut 1 base from V and 4 bases from J; bases unmatched to any gene: 3. Per germline, CDR1 LNHDA and CDR2 SQIVND (reference sequence). Source material: PBMCs. This sequence joins TRBV19 and TRBJ2-7; 8 bases agree with TRBD2. The source is a boy under 18 in good health and CMV-seronegative. CDR3 nucleotide sequence: TGTGCCAGTAGTATAGTCGGGGGGGAGTACGAGCAGTACTTC. It translates to CASSIVGGEYEQYF.